Reported below is one T cell receptor beta chain. This record comes from a study of blood T cell repertoires in COVID-19. Method: immunoSEQ multiplex PCR; TCRdb's copy keeps in-frame clones and lacks some. The sample yields around 260,000 clones, 80% to 95% seen once. Trimming removed 2 bases at V and 1 base at J, with 11 bases between. The CDR3 totals 15 residues. Germline lookup yields CDR1 MNHEY and CDR2 SMNVEV (reference sequence). The receptor's source is a woman in her thirties who had recovered from COVID-19. The sample was PBMCs or T cells enriched from blood (not recorded which). The genes are TRBV27 and TRBJ1-2; D call uncertain. The chain's CDR3 is CASSLDSHHNYGYTF. Here the CDR3 DNA reads TGTGCCAGCAGTTTAGACTCACACCATAACTATGGCTACACCTTC.